This T cell receptor beta chain originates from a study of CD8+ T cells in alopecia areata. Treatment reported: oral pan-JAK inhibitor, 5-10 mg twice daily. CDR1 and CDR2 from the germline V gene are SGHTA and FQGNSA. Trimming cost V 0 bases and J 11 bases, with 13 bases left between them. The CDR3 extends over 13 amino acids. Following RNA extraction, reverse transcription yielded cDNA that acted as the sequencing template. Data came from immunoSEQ multiplex PCR; TCRdb stores just in-frame clones and leaves some out. This repertoire shows 270,000 or so clones, more than 45% found once; its top ten account for approximately 1.7%.

This TCR derives from a human donor with alopecia areata. The chain employs TRBV7-2 and TRBJ1-1, with no clear D. The sequences come from CD4+ T cells sorted from blood, collected at week 24, from a patient treated with tofacitinib. The CDR3 here is CASSLARAPVAFF. DNA for the CDR3: TGTGCCAGCAGCTTAGCCCGGGCGCCCGTGGCTTTCTTT. Looking up the rest from reference TRBV7-2 and TRBJ1-1 gives the full variable domain: GAGVSQSPSNKVTEKGKDVELRCDPISGHTALYWYRQSLGQGLEFLIYFQGNSAPDKSGLPSDRFSAERTGGSVSTLTIQRTQQEDSAVYLCASSLARAPVAFFGQGTRLTVV.